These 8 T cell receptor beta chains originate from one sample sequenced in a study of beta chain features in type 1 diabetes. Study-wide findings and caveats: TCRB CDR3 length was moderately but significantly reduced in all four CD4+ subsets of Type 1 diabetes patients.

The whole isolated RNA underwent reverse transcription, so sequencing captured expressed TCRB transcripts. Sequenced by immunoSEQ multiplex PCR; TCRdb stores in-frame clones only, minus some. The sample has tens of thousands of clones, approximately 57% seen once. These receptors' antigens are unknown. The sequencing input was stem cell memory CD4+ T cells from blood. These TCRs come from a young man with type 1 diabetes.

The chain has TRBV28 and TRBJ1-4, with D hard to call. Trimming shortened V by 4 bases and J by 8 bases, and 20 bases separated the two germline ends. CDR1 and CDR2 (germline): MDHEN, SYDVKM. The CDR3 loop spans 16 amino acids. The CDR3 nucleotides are TGTGCCAGCAGTTCTCCCCGTTCGGGGTTCGGGGAAAAACTGTTTTTT. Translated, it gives CASSSPRSGFGEKLFF.

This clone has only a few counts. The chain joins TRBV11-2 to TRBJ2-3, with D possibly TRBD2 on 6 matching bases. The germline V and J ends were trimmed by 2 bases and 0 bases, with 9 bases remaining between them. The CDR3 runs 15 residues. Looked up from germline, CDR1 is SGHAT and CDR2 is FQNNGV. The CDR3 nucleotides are TGTGCCAGCAGCTTACGGGACTCTAGCACAGATACGCAGTATTTT. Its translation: CASSLRDSSTDTQYF.

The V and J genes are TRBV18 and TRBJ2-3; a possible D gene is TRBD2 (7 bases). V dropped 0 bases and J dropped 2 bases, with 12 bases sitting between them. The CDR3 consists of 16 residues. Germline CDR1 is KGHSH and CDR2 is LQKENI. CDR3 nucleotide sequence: TGTGCCAGCTCACCACCATGGCGGGGGCTCACAGATACGCAGTATTTT. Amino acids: CASSPPWRGLTDTQYF. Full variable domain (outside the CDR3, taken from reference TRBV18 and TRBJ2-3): NAGVMQNPRHLVRRRGQEARLRCSPMKGHSHVYWYRQLPEEGLKFMVYLQKENIIDESGMPKERFSAEFPKEGPSILRIQQVVRGDSAAYFCASSPPWRGLTDTQYFGPGTRLTVL.

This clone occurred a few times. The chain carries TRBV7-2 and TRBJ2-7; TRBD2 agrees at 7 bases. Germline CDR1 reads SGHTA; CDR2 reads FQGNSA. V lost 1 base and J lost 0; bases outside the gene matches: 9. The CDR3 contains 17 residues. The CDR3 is CASSLGSGGGISYEQYF. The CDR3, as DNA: TGTGCCAGCAGCTTAGGTTCAGGCGGGGGTATCTCCTACGAGCAGTACTTC.

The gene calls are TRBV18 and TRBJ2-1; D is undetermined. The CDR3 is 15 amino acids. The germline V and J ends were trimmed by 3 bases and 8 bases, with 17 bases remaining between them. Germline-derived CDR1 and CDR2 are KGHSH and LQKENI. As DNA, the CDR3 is TGTGCCAGCTCACCCGAGGAGCATGTTGGAGATGAGCAGTTCTTC. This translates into CASSPEEHVGDEQFF. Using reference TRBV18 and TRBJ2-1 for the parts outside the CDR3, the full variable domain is NAGVMQNPRHLVRRRGQEARLRCSPMKGHSHVYWYRQLPEEGLKFMVYLQKENIIDESGMPKERFSAEFPKEGPSILRIQQVVRGDSAAYFCASSPEEHVGDEQFFGPGTRLTVL.

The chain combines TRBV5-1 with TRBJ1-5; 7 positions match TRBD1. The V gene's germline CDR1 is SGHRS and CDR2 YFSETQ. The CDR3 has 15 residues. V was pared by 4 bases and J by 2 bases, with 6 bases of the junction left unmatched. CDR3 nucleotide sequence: TGCGCCAGCAGCATGGATGGACAGGGCAATCAGCCCCAGCATTTT. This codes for CASSMDGQGNQPQHF.

The CDR3 is CASRGQGALAFF. DNA of the CDR3: TGTGCCAGCAGAGGGCAGGGGGCGCTTGCTTTCTTT. The J gene is TRBJ1-1, the V gene TRBV28; 8 nucleotides line up with TRBD1. The CDR3 loop spans 12 amino acids. Trimming at V came to 6 bases and at J to 11 bases, leaving 8 bases not matched to a gene. Germline V lookup: CDR1 MDHEN, CDR2 SYDVKM.

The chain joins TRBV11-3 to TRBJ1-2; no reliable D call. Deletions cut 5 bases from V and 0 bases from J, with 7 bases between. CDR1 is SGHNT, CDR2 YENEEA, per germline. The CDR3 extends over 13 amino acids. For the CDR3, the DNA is TGTGCCAGCAGCCTTCCAGCTAACTATGGCTACACCTTC. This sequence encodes CASSLPANYGYTF. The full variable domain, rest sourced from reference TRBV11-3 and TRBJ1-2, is EAGVVQSPRYKIIEKKQPVAFWCNPISGHNTLYWYLQNLGQGPELLIRYENEEAVDDSQLPKDRFSAERLKGVDSTLKIQPAELGDSAVYLCASSLPANYGYTFGSGTRLTVV.